What follows are 19 T cell receptor beta chains derived from one specimen sequenced in a study of shared clonotypes between healthy human individuals (dated by TCRdb to about 2020). Receptor amplification or capture employed the immunoSEQ multiplex PCR assay. In its TCRdb copy, this immuneACCESS table keeps in-frame sequences only and misses some clones. Where compared with another copy, unresolved V genes explain less than half of these, and the others have no known cause. The sample table lists some 350,000 clones, approximately 74% of them with a count of one. The ten largest clones add up to approximately 10% of the sample. The material sequenced was memory CD4+ T cells sorted from blood. The cell subset or site label here, explained by the study, means: CD45RA-negative fraction. Receptors were obtained from a young man in good health.

V gene TRBV2 combines with J gene TRBJ2-7; D is unresolved. The V end lost 8 bases, the J end lost 2 bases, and 7 bases lay between the germline ends. CDR1 and CDR2 (germline): SNHLY, FYNNEI. This CDR3 has 11 amino acids. In DNA form, the CDR3 reads TGTGCCAGCGCGCCCACCTACGAGCAGTACTTC. Its translation is CASAPTYEQYF.

The rearrangement links TRBV14 to TRBJ2-1; 9 bases match TRBD2. This CDR3 comprises 15 residues. Trimming removed 4 bases from V and 6 bases from J; junction bases left unmatched: 7. The germline CDR1 and CDR2 sequences are SGHDN and FVKESK. The CDR3 DNA follows: TGTGCCAGCAGCCCGTTAGCGGGAGCGACCAATGAGCAGTTCTTC. Amino acid sequence: CASSPLAGATNEQFF.

The chain joins TRBV2 to TRBJ2-7, with D maybe TRBD1 (6 bases). V gave up 8 bases and J gave up 0 bases, with 14 bases separating them. Germline V gives CDR1 SNHLY, CDR2 FYNNEI. This CDR3 is built from 14 residues. CDR3 amino acids: CASLEQGPSYEQYF. DNA of the CDR3: TGTGCCAGCCTAGAGCAGGGGCCCTCCTACGAGCAGTACTTC.

The chain employs TRBV5-8 and TRBJ2-1, with 9 bases lining up with TRBD2. The V gene end was trimmed by 4 bases and the J gene end by 9 bases; junction bases not matched to a gene: 14. The germline V gene encodes CDR1 SGHTS and CDR2 YDEGEE. The CDR3 contains 16 residues. The CDR3: CASSRRGGRAFLEQFF. The CDR3 DNA reads TGTGCCAGCAGCCGGAGGGGCGGGAGGGCCTTTCTTGAGCAGTTCTTC.

V is TRBV2 and J is TRBJ1-5; D is uncertain. Trimming pared 2 bases from V and 0 bases from J, leaving 8 bases between. The CDR3 runs 15 residues. Germline V gene lookup returns CDR1 SNHLY and CDR2 FYNNEI. CDR3 nucleotide sequence: TGTGCCAGCAGTGAATCACAGCATAGCAATCAGCCCCAGCATTTT. This gives the protein CASSESQHSNQPQHF.

This clone was detected a few times. The chain recombines TRBV28 with TRBJ2-1; D is ambiguous. Trimming removed 2 bases from V and 0 bases from J, with 5 bases in between. The CDR3 spans 14 residues. The V gene's germline CDR1 is MDHEN and CDR2 SYDVKM. The chain's CDR3 is CASSLRISYNEQFF. DNA of the CDR3: TGTGCCAGCAGTTTAAGAATCTCCTACAATGAGCAGTTCTTC.

The chain employs TRBV10-1 and TRBJ1-5; D gene uncertain. This CDR3 has 13 amino acids. V lost 4 bases and J lost 6, with 10 bases in between. Germline V CDR1 and CDR2: WNHNN, SYGVQD (reference sequence). CDR3 nucleotide sequence: TGCGCCAGCAGTGTCCGAGAGGGTCAGCCCCAGCATTTT. Residues: CASSVREGQPQHF.

V is TRBV25-1 and J is TRBJ2-7; 7 bases align to TRBD2. The germline V gene has CDR1 MGHDK and CDR2 SYGVNS. With V trimmed by 6 bases and J by 0 bases, 8 bases remained unmatched. The length of the CDR3 is 15 residues. CDR3 coding DNA: TGTGCCAGCAGCGACACAAGGACTAGCTCCTACGAGCAGTACTTC. It is translated as CASSDTRTSSYEQYF.

The CDR3 nucleotides read TGTGCCAGCAGTTCACAAAAAGAGACCCAGTACTTC. It codes for CASSSQKETQYF. The chain recombines TRBV28 with TRBJ2-5, with D uncertain. The germline gives CDR1 MDHEN, CDR2 SYDVKM. V lost 4 bases to trimming and J lost 3 bases, with 6 bases between them. The CDR3 sequence is 12 residues long.

The J gene is TRBJ2-5, the V gene TRBV7-9; maybe TRBD1 (7 bases). In germline, CDR1 is SEHNR, CDR2 FQNEAQ (reference sequence). There are 14 residues in the CDR3. The germline V and J ends were trimmed by 5 bases and 1 base, with 11 bases remaining between them. The CDR3 DNA reads TGTGCCAGCAGCCCTCAGGGGGGCCAAGAGACCCAGTACTTC. This translates into CASSPQGGQETQYF.

The rearrangement uses TRBV11-2 and TRBJ1-2; TRBD1 matches at 7 bases. The V and J ends lost 2 bases and 5 bases, in that order; junction bases with no gene match: 8. From germline, CDR1 is SGHAT and CDR2 FQNNGV. The CDR3 runs 15 residues. The CDR3 loop reads CASSLTLQGGYGYTF. Here the CDR3 DNA reads TGTGCCAGCAGCTTAACCCTTCAGGGGGGGTATGGCTACACCTTC.

This sequence joins TRBV7-9 and TRBJ2-5; the D gene is possibly TRBD1 (5 bases). The CDR3 runs to 13 residues. V dropped 2 bases and J dropped 5 bases, with 9 bases sitting between them. From germline, CDR1 is SEHNR and CDR2 FQNEAQ (reference sequence). Here the CDR3 DNA reads TGTGCCAGCAGCTTACCCAGGGTGGAGACCCAGTACTTC. It specifies CASSLPRVETQYF.

This clone appeared a single time. The chain carries TRBV6-1 and TRBJ2-7; TRBD2 aligns across 13 bases. This CDR3 comprises 15 residues. V lost 5 bases to trimming and J lost 5 bases; unmatched junction nucleotides: 6. Germline-derived CDR1 and CDR2 are MNHNS and SASEGT. The CDR3 here is CASSSGLAGEDEQYF. The CDR3 coding sequence is TGTGCCAGCAGTTCCGGACTAGCGGGAGAAGACGAGCAGTACTTC.

J is TRBJ2-3 and V is TRBV5-1; tentative D call: TRBD2 (5 bases). CDR1 and CDR2 (germline): SGHRS, YFSETQ. The ends were cut back, 0 bases at V and 4 bases at J, with 9 bases in the middle. The CDR3 has 14 residues. The CDR3 reads CASSLAAGADTQYF. CDR3 nucleotides: TGCGCCAGCAGCTTGGCCGCGGGCGCAGATACGCAGTATTTT.

The CDR3 DNA is TGCGCCAGCAGTCCCTTCGGACTAGCGGGAGCAACAGATACGCAGTATTTT. Protein product: CASSPFGLAGATDTQYF. The chain employs TRBV10-1 and TRBJ2-3; 13 nucleotides align to TRBD2. Germline V lookup: CDR1 WNHNN, CDR2 SYGVQD (reference sequence). V gave up 5 bases and J gave up 3 bases; unmatched junction bases: 8. CDR3 length: 17 residues.

There are a few counts of this clone. This chain connects TRBV10-3 to TRBJ2-7, with a weak D call TRBD1 (6 bases). Germline V gives CDR1 ENHRY, CDR2 SYGVKD. V shed 10 bases and J shed 3 bases, with 13 bases lying between them. The CDR3 loop spans 12 amino acids. Written as DNA, the CDR3 is TGTGCCACCGGGGACACCTACTACGAGCAGTACTTC. Its protein is CATGDTYYEQYF.

The table lists this clone with a few counts. The chain has TRBV27 and TRBJ2-1; D remains ambiguous. The CDR3 is 11 residues long. The germline V gene has CDR1 MNHEY and CDR2 SMNVEV (reference sequence). V was clipped by 8 bases and J by 6 bases, with 8 bases between them. CDR3 loop: CASGLGNEQFF. CDR3 bases: TGTGCCAGCGGGTTGGGCAATGAGCAGTTCTTC.

This chain links TRBV10-3 with TRBJ2-1, with TRBD2 matching over 9 bases. Trimming took 2 bases from V and 0 from J; bases not matched to a gene: 8. The CDR3 extends over 18 amino acids. Germline CDR1 reads ENHRY; CDR2 reads SYGVKD. CDR3 residues: CAISERGSGSGSYNEQFF. The CDR3 DNA reads as TGTGCCATCAGTGAGCGGGGTAGCGGGAGTGGCTCCTACAATGAGCAGTTCTTC.

The V and J genes are TRBV7-2 and TRBJ2-7; the match to TRBD1 covers 8 bases. Germline trimming cut 7 bases from V and 7 bases from J; bases unmatched to any gene: 15. In germline, CDR1 is SGHTA, CDR2 FQGNSA. The CDR3 sequence is 15 residues long. The CDR3 loop reads CASTLQRTGMGEQYF. DNA for the CDR3: TGTGCCAGCACCCTACAACGGACAGGGATGGGGGAGCAGTACTTC. The whole variable domain, filled in from reference TRBV7-2 and TRBJ2-7, reads GAGVSQSPSNKVTEKGKDVELRCDPISGHTALYWYRQSLGQGLEFLIYFQGNSAPDKSGLPSDRFSAERTGGSVSTLTIQRTQQEDSAVYLCASTLQRTGMGEQYFGPGTRLTVT.